This T cell receptor beta chain was identified during a study of T cells and copy number aberrations in small-cell lung cancer listed by TCRdb under 2021. In the study overall: Whole-exome sequencing of the same tumor regions was paired with TCR repertoire sequencing so that T cell metrics could be related to mutations and copy number aberrations. Tumor TCR data existed for under 20 patients, while 14 patients had TCR data covering both tumor and normal tissue.

The immunoSEQ hsTCRB Kit was used with multiplexed V- and J-gene primers to amplify TCR-beta CDR3 regions from genomic DNA. Unique DNA barcodes were added in a second PCR, and the samples were pooled together with a negative control and a positive control. An Illumina MiSeq running a 150-cycle paired-end protocol was used to sequence the pooled TCR-beta libraries. The study's own analysis went as follows. Adaptive Biotechnologies processed the raw sequencing data and produced a report containing normalized, annotated TCR-beta repertoires. T-cell density was computed as TCR-beta templates normalized to usable DNA, which was estimated by amplifying housekeeping genes. Richness was the count of unique rearrangements, and clonality was defined as 1 minus Pielou's evenness. This immuneACCESS table, as held by TCRdb, lists in-frame sequences with V and J called but not all clones. Of the missing ones, under half trace to an unresolved V gene in checked studies; the others have no known cause. For V, J and clone size, that table is used; D and trimming come from the DNA. The sample table shows about 7,500 clones, and approximately 85% are seen once. The ten top clones hold 3.5% to 5.5% of the sample.

Overall study results and their limits: Tumors had lower T-cell density, richness and clonality than adjacent lung tissue, but the difference in density was not significant. All specimens consisted of formalin-fixed paraffin-embedded tissue, which is known to introduce sequencing artifacts. A small sample size, resulting from surgical resection being uncommon in small-cell lung cancer, limited the study, and the findings need validation.

To note about this clone: It has no known antigen specificity. Qualities for individual bases were not recorded, and no much larger clone is one base off.

According to the germline V gene, CDR1 reads SGHNT and CDR2 reads YENEEA. The CDR3 measures 17 amino acids from cysteine to phenylalanine. CDR3 DNA only is kept here, 51 bases in frame from base 1. The donors were limited-stage small-cell lung cancer patients who had surgical resection in Hangzhou, China, between about 2008 and 2020. Every donor went straight to surgery with no preoperative chemotherapy or radiotherapy, and no donor was given immunotherapy either before or after surgery. In the sequenced cohort of fewer than 25 patients, every patient was either a smoker or a heavy second-hand smoker. Adjacent normal lung was taken at least 2 cm away from the tumor margin, and two pathologists confirmed by morphology that the adjacent normal lung was free of malignant cells. To characterize T cell repertoire heterogeneity, the study applied multi-region TCR-beta sequencing to resected limited-stage small-cell lung cancers and to tumor-adjacent lung tissue. The AllPrep DNA/RNA FFPE Kit (Qiagen) was used to extract genomic DNA from FFPE tissue.

The receptor comes from a woman in her 50s with small cell lung cancer. The chain uses TRBV11-3 and TRBJ2-5; 7 central bases correspond to TRBD2. The J call may not be correct, given that the DNA end is closer to TRBJ2-7. Sequencing input: normal tissue next to the tumor. The DNA sequence follows: TGTGCCAGCAGCTTAGGGCCCCCATTGGCGGGAGAATCCGAGCAGTACTTC. Its protein reads: CASSLGPPLAGESEQYF.